Following are 5 T cell receptor beta chains from one sample sequenced in a study of shared clonotypes between healthy human individuals. Libraries were prepared by immunoSEQ multiplex PCR; TCRdb keeps only in-frame clonotypes and omits some of them. This table holds about 99,000 clones, less than 50% found once. The specimen was PBMCs. The receptors here all came from a woman aged 35 to 49 in good health. Some clones in this sample may be carry-over from other donors' samples.

Of note for this clone: This may arise from a read error, as a much more abundant clone is one base away. V and J are TRBV20-1 and TRBJ1-2; 8 bases fit TRBD1. Per the germline V gene, CDR1 is DFQATT and CDR2 is SNEGSKA (reference sequence). V was clipped by 4 bases and J by 6 bases; unmatched bases: 1. This CDR3 has 11 residues. The CDR3 DNA is TGCAGTGCTACAGGGGGCCATGGCTACACCTTC. Encoded protein: CSATGGHGYTF.

This clone was seen more than once but under ten times. The V and J genes are TRBV6-5 and TRBJ2-1; D is undetermined. The V and J ends lost 8 bases and 5 bases respectively, with 4 bases between them. The germline V gene has CDR1 MNHEY and CDR2 SVGAGI. This CDR3 contains 10 residues. In nucleotides, the CDR3 is TGTGCCAGCGGGGACAATGAGCAGTTCTTC. This codes for CASGDNEQFF.

The chain has TRBV29-1 and TRBJ2-1; 9 positions match TRBD1. This CDR3 comprises 15 residues. Unmatched junction bases numbered 10, after V lost 2 bases and J lost 8 bases. Looked up from germline, CDR1 is SQVTM and CDR2 is ANQGSEA. The CDR3 DNA reads as TGCAGCGTTGAAAAACCGGGACAGGGACGGGATGAGCAGTTCTTC. It is translated as CSVEKPGQGRDEQFF.

This clone was detected a few times. The gene calls are TRBV27 and TRBJ2-5; D remains unclear. Trimming took off 6 bases at V and 1 base at J, with 21 bases between the two ends. This CDR3 contains 17 residues. Germline values: CDR1 MNHEY, CDR2 SMNVEV (reference sequence). CDR3 nucleotides: TGTGCCAGCAGCTCATTTCCGGGCAGGACCCTCCAAGAGACCCAGTACTTC. Protein: CASSSFPGRTLQETQYF.

This clone has only one observation. The chain couples TRBV7-9 to TRBJ1-2, with D uncertain. The V gene's germline CDR1 is SEHNR and CDR2 FQNEAQ (reference sequence). Deletions cut 5 bases from V and 5 bases from J, with 12 bases between. This CDR3 comprises 13 residues. The DNA for the CDR3 is TGTGCCAGCAGCCCCGACGGAGGATATGGCTACACCTTC. Protein sequence: CASSPDGGYGYTF.